Listed here are 2 T cell receptor beta chains from one sample, sequenced in a study of T-cell memory formation after mild COVID-19. One entry per CDR3 protein results from TCRdb running MiXCR on the 5' RACE reads. The data show about 500,000 distinct CDR3 sequences, about a fifth seen once. Material: PBMCs or a T cell subset sorted from them (not recorded which). The receptors shown here come from an adult woman who had mild COVID-19 (a few samples of this study predate the infection). Cell type and time point are not known.

The genes are TRBV30 and TRBJ1-2; D may be TRBD1 (5 bases). CDR3 length: 13 amino acids. The germline V gene has CDR1 GTSNPN and CDR2 SVGIG (reference sequence). Trimming pared 3 bases from V and 5 bases from J, leaving 13 bases between. As DNA, the CDR3 is TGTGCCTGGAGGACAGAGGGTTCTTATGGCTACACCTTC. Encoded protein: CAWRTEGSYGYTF.

The chain uses TRBV6-2 or TRBV6-3 and TRBJ2-7, with 9 bases matching TRBD1. V lost 2 bases, J lost 1 base, and 12 bases stayed unmatched. This CDR3 is 18 amino acids long. CDR1 and CDR2 (germline): MNHEY, SVGEGT. The CDR3 protein is CASSYPYWTGDISYEQYF. CDR3 nucleotides: TGTGCCAGCAGTTACCCATACTGGACAGGGGATATATCCTACGAGCAGTACTTC.